This section outlines one T cell receptor beta chain sequence together with its context. No antigen is known for it. Per-nucleotide qualities are absent, and no much larger clonotype sits a single base away. The data stem from a study of CD4 T cells in relation to SARS-CoV-2 and coronaviruses (dated by TCRdb to about 2021). About the investigation overall: In the ViraFEST assay, PBMCs were cultured with antigen for about 11 days, after which TCR beta CDR3s were sequenced to identify clonal expansions specific to the antigen. The negative reference condition was either a culture with an HIV-1 Nef peptide pool or a culture with no peptide. Using patient-derived lymphoblastoid cell lines, the shared crossreactive spike epitopes were mapped to their HLA restriction. At the level of individual TCR clonotypes, the study measured memory CD4+ T cell crossreactivity between SARS-CoV-2 spike protein and common cold coronavirus spike proteins. Samples from a few pre-COVID donors and the naive versus memory experiments were sequenced with the Adaptive Biotechnologies TCR-sequencing kit; other data were Illumina-based. A different, Illumina-based TCR-beta assay was used to sequence expansion assays from other donors in the study.

Library preparation used the immunoSEQ multiplex PCR assay. The authors' pipeline ran thus. During preprocessing, nonproductive sequences were discarded, as were any CDR3s that did not begin with C, did not end with F or W, or were shorter than 7 amino acids. The MANAFEST web app identified antigen-specific clonotypes based on expansion compared with the reference and other culture wells. A clone was considered positive if significant expansion relative to the reference culture was observed in 2 of 3 replicate wells at an FDR below 0.05. Positive clones also required significant expansion versus all other tandem wells and an odds ratio above 5. Pairwise Levenshtein distance, computed with the stringdist R package after three terminal residues were trimmed from each end, was used as the measure of CDR3 homology. TCRdb's version of the immuneACCESS table is confined to in-frame rearrangements and falls short of the full clone set. An unresolved V gene accounts for under half of the shortfall where checked; the remainder is of unknown origin. That table gives V, J and clone size, and the DNA gave D and trimming. The sample yields about 24,000 clones; around 74% were counted once. Jointly, the top ten make up 9.5% to 15% of the sample.

General study outcomes and caveats: Compared with monoreactive clones, crossreactive clones had significantly weaker SARS-CoV-2-driven expansion, a result consistent with antigenic imprinting. Because no donor provided both pre-pandemic and post-infection samples, tracing the source of pre-existing responses was limited. Memory CD4+ clonotypes crossrecognizing SARS-CoV-2 and at least one common cold coronavirus spike were found in 55% to 75% of donors. The study was constrained by small numbers of patients and of tested TCRs. Crossreactivity analysis centred on spike protein, so crossreactivity against other viral proteins was not assessed.

CD4+ T cells from unexposed donors were collected before the COVID-19 pandemic (2011-2018). The EasySep CD4+ T cell isolation kit was used to isolate CD4+ T cells once the cultures had run for approximately ten days. Unexposed donor CD4+ T cells were tested for reactivity to SARS-CoV-2 S and N and four common cold coronavirus spike pools, as cell number allowed. PBMCs were cultured at over 1.5 million per well in IMDM supplemented with about 5% human AB serum and 10 IU/ml IL-2. Half of the culture medium was replaced with fresh IL-2-containing medium on days 3 and 7. In general, every peptide culture condition was set up in three replicate wells. The leukapheresis product used for the unexposed donors was purchased from a commercial source. Ficoll-Paque PLUS gradient centrifugation was used to isolate PBMCs from either whole blood or leukapheresis product. The PBMCs went either fresh into the expansion assay or into cryopreservation at -140 degrees C. The QIAamp Micro DNA Kit was used to extract genomic DNA from the CD4+ T cells.

The germline V gene supplies CDR1 SNHLY and CDR2 FYNNEI. Trimming takes 2 bases from V and 9 bases from J, and the germline ends sit 17 bases apart. The CDR3 contains 15 residues, cysteine and phenylalanine counted. Only CDR3 DNA remains: 45 bases, in frame from the first base. The clonotype comes from a human donor in good health. Sequenced: CD4+ T cells from PBMCs, cultured in vitro. The chain employs TRBV2 and TRBJ1-5; D gene: possibly TRBD1, on 5 matching bases. The CDR3 is CASSERGRVLGPQHF. The DNA is as follows: TGTGCCAGCAGTGAACGAGGCAGGGTTCTAGGGCCCCAGCATTTT.